This T cell receptor beta chain was captured in a study of T cell changes during pregnancy in multiple sclerosis. The germline gives CDR1 SGHVS, CDR2 FNYEAQ. V gave up 2 bases and J gave up 6 bases, with 16 bases separating them. This CDR3 is built from 15 residues. Repertoires were generated with immunoSEQ multiplex PCR, while TCRdb's copy carries only in-frame clones and drops some. Among around 50,000 clones listed, approximately 90% were seen once. Source: CD4+ T cells from peripheral blood mononuclear cells, taken in the second trimester of pregnancy. This chain links TRBV7-6 with TRBJ1-1; TRBD1 is a possible D gene (6 bases). The TCR comes from a female donor with multiple sclerosis, enrolled in a pregnancy study. Here the CDR3 DNA reads TGTGCCAGCAGCTTAAGCCAGGGGAGTAGCGCTGAAGCTTTCTTT. It is translated as CASSLSQGSSAEAFF.